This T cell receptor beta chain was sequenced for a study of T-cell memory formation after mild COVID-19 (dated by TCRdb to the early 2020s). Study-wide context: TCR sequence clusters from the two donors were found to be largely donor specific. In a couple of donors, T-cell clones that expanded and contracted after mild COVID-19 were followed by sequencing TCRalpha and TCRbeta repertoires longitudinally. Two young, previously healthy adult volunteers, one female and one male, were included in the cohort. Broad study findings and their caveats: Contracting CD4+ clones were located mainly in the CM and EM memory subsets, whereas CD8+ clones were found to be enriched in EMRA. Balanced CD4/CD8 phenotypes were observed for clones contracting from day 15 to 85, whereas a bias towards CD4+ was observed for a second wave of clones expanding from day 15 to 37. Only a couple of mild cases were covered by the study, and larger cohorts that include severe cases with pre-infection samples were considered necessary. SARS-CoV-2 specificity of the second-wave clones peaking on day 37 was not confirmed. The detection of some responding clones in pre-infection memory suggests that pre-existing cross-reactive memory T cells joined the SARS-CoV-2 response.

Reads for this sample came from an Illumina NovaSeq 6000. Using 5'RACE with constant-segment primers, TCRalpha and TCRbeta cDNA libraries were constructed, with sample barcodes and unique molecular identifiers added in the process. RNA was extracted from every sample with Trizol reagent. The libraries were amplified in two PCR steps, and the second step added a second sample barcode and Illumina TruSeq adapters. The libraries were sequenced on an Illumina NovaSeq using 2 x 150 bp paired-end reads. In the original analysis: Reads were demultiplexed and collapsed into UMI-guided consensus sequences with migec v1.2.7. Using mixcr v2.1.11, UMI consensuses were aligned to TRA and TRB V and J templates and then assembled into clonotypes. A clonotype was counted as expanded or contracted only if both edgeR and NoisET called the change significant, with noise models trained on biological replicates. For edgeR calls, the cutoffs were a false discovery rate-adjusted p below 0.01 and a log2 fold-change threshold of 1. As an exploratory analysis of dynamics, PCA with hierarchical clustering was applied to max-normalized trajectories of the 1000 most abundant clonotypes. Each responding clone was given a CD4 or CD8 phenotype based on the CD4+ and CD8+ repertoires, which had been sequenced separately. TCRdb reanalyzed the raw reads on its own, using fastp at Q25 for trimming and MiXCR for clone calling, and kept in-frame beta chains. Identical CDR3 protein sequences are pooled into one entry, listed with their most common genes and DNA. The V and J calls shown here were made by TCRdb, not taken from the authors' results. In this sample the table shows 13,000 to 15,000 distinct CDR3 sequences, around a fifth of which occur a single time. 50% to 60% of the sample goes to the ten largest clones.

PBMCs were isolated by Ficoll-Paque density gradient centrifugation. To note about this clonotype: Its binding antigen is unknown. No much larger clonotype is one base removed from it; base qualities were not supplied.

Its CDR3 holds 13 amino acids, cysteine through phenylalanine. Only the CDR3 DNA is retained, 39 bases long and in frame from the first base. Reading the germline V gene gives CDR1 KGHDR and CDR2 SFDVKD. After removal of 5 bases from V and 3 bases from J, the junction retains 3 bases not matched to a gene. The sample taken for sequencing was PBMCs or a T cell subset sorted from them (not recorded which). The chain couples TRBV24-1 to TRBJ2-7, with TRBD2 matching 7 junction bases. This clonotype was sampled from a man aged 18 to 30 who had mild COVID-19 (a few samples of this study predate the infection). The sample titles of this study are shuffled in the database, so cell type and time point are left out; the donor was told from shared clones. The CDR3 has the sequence CATSAGGYYEQYF. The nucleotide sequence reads TGTGCCACCAGTGCGGGGGGTTACTACGAGCAGTACTTC.